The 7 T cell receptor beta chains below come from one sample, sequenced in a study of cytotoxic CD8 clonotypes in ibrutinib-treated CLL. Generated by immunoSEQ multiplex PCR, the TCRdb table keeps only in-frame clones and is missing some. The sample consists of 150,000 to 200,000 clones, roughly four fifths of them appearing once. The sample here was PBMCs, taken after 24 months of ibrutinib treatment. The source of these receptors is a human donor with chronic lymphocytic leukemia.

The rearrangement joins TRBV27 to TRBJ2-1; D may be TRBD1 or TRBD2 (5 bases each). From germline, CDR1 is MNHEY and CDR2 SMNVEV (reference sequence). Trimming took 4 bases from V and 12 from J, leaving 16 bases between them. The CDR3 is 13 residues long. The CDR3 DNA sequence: TGTGCCAGCAGTTCCACCTCCCGGGGCGGGCAGTTCTTC. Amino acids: CASSSTSRGGQFF.

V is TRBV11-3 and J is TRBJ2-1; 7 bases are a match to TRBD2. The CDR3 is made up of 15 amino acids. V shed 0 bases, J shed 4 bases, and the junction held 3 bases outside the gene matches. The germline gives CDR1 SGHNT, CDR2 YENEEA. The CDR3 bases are TGTGCCAGCAGCTTAGAGACTAGCCCGTACAATGAGCAGTTCTTC. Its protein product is CASSLETSPYNEQFF.

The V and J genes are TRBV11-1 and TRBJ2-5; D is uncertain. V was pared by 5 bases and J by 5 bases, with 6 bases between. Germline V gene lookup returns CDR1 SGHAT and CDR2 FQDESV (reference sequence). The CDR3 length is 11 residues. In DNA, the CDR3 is TGTGCCAGCAGCCTGAAGGAGACCCAGTACTTC. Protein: CASSLKETQYF.

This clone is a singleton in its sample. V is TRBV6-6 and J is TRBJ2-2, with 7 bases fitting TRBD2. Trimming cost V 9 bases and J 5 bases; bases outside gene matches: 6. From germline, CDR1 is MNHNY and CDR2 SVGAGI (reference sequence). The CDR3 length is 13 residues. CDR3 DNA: TGTGCCAGACGAGCGGGATTGACCGGGGAGCTGTTTTTT. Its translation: CARRAGLTGELFF.

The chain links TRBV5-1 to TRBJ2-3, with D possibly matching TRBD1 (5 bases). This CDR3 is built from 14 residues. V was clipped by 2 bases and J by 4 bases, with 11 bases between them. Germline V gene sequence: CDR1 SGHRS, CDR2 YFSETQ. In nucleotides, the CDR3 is TGCGCCAGCAGCTTATACAGGACCCCAGATACGCAGTATTTT. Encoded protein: CASSLYRTPDTQYF.

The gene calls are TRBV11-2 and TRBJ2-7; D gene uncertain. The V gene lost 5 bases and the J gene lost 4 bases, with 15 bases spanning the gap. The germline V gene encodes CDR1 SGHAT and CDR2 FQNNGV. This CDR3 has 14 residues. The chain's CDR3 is CASSPAASVYEQYF. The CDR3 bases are TGTGCCAGCAGCCCCGCCGCTAGTGTGTACGAGCAGTACTTC.

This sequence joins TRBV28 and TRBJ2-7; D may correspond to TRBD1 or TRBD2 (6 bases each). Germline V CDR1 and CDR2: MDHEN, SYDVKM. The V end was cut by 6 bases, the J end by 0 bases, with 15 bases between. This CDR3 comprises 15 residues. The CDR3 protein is CASRSQGLSSYEQYF. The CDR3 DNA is TGTGCCAGCAGGTCACAGGGACTCAGCTCCTACGAGCAGTACTTC.